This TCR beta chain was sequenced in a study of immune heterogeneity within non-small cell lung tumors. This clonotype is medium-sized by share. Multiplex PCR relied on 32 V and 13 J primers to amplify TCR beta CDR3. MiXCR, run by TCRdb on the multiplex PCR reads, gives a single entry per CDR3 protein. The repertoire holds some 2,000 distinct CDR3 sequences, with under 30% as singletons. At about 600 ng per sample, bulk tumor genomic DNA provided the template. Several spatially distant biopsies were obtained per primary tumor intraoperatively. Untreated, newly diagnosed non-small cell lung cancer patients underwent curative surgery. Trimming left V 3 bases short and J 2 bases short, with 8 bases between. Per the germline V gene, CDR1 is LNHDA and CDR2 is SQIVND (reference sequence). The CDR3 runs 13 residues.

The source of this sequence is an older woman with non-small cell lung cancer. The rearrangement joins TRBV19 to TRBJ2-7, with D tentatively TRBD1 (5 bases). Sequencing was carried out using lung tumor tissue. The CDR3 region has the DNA TGTGCCAGTAGTATTGGCAGGGCCTACGAGCAGTACTTC. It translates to CASSIGRAYEQYF.